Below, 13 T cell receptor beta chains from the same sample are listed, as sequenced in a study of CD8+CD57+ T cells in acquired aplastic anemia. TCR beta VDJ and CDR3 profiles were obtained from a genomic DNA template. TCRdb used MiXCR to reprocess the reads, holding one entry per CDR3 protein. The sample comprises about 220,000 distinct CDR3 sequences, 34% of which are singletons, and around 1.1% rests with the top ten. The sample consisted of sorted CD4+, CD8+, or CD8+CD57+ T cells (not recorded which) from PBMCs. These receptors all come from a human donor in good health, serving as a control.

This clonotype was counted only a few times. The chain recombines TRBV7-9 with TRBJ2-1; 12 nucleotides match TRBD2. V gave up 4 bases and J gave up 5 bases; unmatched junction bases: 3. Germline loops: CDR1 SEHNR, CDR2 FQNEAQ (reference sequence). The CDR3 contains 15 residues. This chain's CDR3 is CASSSLAGGDNEQFF. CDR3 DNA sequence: TGTGCCAGCAGCTCACTAGCGGGGGGCGACAATGAGCAGTTCTTC.

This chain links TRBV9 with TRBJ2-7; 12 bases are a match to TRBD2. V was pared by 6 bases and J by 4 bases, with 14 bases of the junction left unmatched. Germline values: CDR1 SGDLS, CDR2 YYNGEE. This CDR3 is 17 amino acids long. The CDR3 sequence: CASTGPTSGRISYEQYF. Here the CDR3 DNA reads TGTGCCAGCACAGGTCCGACTAGCGGGAGAATAAGTTACGAGCAGTACTTC.

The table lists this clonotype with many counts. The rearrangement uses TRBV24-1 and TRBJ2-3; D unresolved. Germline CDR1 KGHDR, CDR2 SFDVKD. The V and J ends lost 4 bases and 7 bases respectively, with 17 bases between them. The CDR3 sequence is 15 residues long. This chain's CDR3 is CATSDPDIPSYTQYF. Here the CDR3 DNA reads TGTGCCACCAGTGACCCGGATATCCCCAGTTATACGCAGTATTTT.

The CDR3 coding sequence is TGTGCCACCAGCAGAGTTGTGGCACCATACGAGCAGTACTTC. Protein sequence: CATSRVVAPYEQYF. This chain uses TRBV15 with TRBJ2-7; D uncertain. The CDR3 has 14 residues. Trimming removed 1 base at V and 4 bases at J, with 11 bases between. From germline, CDR1 is LNHNV and CDR2 YYDKDF (reference sequence). Combining the CDR3 with reference TRBV15 and TRBJ2-7 gives the whole variable domain DAMVIQNPRYQVTQFGKPVTLSCSQTLNHNVMYWYQQKSSQAPKLLFHYYDKDFNNEADTPDNFQSRRPNTSFCFLDIRSPGLGDTAMYLCATSRVVAPYEQYFGPGTRLTVT.

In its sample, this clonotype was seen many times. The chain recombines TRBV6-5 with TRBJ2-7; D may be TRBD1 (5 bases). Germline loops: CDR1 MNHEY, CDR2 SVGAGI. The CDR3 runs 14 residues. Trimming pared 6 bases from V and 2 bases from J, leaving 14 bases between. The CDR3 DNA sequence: TGTGCCAGCAGACGAGACAGCGAGGCCTACGAGCAGTACTTC. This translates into CASRRDSEAYEQYF.

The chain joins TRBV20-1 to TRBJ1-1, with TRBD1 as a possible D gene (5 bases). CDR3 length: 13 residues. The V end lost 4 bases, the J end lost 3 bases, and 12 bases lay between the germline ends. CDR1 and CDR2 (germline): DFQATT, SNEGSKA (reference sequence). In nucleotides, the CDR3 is TGCAGTGCTACATCGGGACTTTACACTGAAGCTTTCTTT. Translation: CSATSGLYTEAFF.

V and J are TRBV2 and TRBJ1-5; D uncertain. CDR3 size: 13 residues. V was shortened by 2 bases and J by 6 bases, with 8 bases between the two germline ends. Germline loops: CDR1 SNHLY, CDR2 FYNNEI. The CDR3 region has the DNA TGTGCCAGCAGTGAAACCAGGAGTCAGCCCCAGCATTTT. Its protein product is CASSETRSQPQHF.

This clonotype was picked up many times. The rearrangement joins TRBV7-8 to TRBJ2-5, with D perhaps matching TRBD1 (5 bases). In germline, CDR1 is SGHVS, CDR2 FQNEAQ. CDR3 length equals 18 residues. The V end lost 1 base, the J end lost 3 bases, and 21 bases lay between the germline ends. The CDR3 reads CASSLGGLVYRFEETQYF. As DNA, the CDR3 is TGTGCCAGCAGCTTAGGAGGCCTGGTTTACAGGTTCGAAGAGACCCAGTACTTC.

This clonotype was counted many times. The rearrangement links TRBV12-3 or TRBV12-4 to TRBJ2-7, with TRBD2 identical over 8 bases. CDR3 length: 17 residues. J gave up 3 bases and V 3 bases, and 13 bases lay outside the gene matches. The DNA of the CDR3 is TGTGCCAGCAGTTTTGCCGCTCGCGGGCTAGCGGGCTACGAGCAGTACTTC. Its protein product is CASSFAARGLAGYEQYF.

For the CDR3, the DNA is TGTGCCAGCTCCCCCCAGGGGAGGTCGAACATTCAGTACTTC. Protein: CASSPQGRSNIQYF. The rearrangement uses TRBV12-3 or TRBV12-4 and TRBJ2-4; D may match TRBD1 or TRBD2 (6 bases each). The V and J ends lost 8 bases and 7 bases respectively, with 18 bases between them. The CDR3 covers 14 residues.

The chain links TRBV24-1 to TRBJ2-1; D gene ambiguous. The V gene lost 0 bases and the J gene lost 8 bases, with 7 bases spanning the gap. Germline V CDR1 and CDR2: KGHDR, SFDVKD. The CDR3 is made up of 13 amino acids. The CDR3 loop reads CATSDLVSDEQFF. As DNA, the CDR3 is TGTGCCACCAGTGATTTGGTGAGCGATGAGCAGTTCTTC.

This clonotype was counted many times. The CDR3 DNA is TGTGCCAGCAGCCACGACAGGGGTGATTCACCCCTCCACTTT. Protein sequence: CASSHDRGDSPLHF. V usage is TRBV11-2 and J usage is TRBJ1-6, with 8 bases aligning to TRBD1. Germline CDR1 and CDR2: SGHAT and FQNNGV. The V and J ends lost 5 bases and 8 bases, in that order; junction bases with no gene match: 5. The CDR3 runs to 14 residues.

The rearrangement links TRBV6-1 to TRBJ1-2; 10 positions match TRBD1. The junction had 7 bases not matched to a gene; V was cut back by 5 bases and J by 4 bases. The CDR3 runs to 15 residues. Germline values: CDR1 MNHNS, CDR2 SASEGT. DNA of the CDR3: TGTGCCAGCAGTCAACAGACAGGGGGCGCCTATGGCTACACCTTC. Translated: CASSQQTGGAYGYTF.